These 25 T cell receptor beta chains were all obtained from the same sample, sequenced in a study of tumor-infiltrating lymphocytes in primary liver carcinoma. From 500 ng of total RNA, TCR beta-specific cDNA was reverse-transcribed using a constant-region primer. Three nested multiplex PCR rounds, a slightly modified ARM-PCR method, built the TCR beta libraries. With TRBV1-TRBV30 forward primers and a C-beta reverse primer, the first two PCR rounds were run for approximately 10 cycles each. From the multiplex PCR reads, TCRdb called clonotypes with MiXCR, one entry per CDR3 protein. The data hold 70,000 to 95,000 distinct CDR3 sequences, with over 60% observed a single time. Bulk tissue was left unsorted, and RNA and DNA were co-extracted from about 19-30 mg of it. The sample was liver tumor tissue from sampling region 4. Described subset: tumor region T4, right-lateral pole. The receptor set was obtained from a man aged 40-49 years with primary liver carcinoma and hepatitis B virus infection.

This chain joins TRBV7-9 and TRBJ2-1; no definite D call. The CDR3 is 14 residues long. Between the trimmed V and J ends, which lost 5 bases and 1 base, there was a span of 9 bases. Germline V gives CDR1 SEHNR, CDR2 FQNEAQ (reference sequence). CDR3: CASSLTQSYNEQFF. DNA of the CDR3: TGTGCCAGCAGCCTGACCCAGTCCTACAATGAGCAGTTCTTC.

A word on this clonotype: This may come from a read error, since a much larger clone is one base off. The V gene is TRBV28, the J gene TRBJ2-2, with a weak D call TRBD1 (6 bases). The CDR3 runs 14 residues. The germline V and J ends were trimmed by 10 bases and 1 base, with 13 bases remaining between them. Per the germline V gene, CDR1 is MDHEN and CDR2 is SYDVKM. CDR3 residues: CATSLTGNTGELFF. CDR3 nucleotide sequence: TGTGCCACTTCTCTGACAGGGAACACCGGGGAGCTGTTTTTT.

The CDR3 DNA reads as TGTGCCAGCAGCATCAGCGGGATTACCACAGATACGCAGTATTTT. Its translation: CASSISGITTDTQYF. The rearrangement uses TRBV5-4 and TRBJ2-3; TRBD2 matches at 7 bases. J gave up 2 bases and V 4 bases, and 7 bases lay outside the gene matches. This CDR3 has 15 amino acids. Germline CDR1 and CDR2: SGHNT and YYREEE (reference sequence).

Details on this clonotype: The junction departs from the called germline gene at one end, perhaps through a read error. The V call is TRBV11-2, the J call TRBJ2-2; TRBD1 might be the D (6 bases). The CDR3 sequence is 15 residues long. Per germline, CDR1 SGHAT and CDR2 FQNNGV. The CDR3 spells CASSLVGRDIGELFF. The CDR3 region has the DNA TGTGCCAGCAGCTTAGTCGGACGGGACATCGGGGAGCTATTTTTT.

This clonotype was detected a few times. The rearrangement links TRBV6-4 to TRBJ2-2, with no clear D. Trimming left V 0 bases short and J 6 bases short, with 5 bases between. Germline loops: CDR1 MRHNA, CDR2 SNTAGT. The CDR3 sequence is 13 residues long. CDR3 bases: TGTGCCAGCAGTGACTCGGACGCCGGGGAGCTGTTTTTT. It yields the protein CASSDSDAGELFF.

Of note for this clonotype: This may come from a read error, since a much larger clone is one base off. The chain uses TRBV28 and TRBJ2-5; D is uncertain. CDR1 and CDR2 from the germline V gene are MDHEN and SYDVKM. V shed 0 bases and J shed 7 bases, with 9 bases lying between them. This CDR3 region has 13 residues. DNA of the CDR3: TGTGCCAGCAGTTTATGTGAGCCGGGGACCCAGTACTTC. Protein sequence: CASSLCEPGTQYF. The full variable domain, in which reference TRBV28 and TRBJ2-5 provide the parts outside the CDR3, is DVKVTQSSRYLVKRTGEKVFLECVQDMDHENMFWYRQDPGLGLRLIYFSYDVKMKEKGDIPEGYSVSREKKERFSLILESASTNQTSMYLCASSLCEPGTQYFGPGTRLLVL.

CDR3 sequence: CASNSRDTSYEQYF. The CDR3 nucleotides are TGTGCCAGCAATTCCCGGGACACCTCCTACGAGCAGTACTTC. The genes are TRBV5-6 and TRBJ2-7; TRBD1 might be the D (6 bases). Germline lookup yields CDR1 SGHDT and CDR2 YYEEEE. Trimming pared 6 bases from V and 0 bases from J, leaving 13 bases between. The CDR3 loop spans 14 amino acids. Full variable domain (outside the CDR3, taken from reference TRBV5-6 and TRBJ2-7): DAGVTQSPTHLIKTRGQQVTLRCSPKSGHDTVSWYQQALGQGPQFIFQYYEEEERQRGNFPDRFSGHQFPNYSSELNVNALLLGDSALYLCASNSRDTSYEQYFGPGTRLTVT.

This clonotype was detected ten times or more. The CDR3 DNA reads as TGTGCCAGCAGTCCAACTTCTCACTACGAGCAGTACTTC. Residues: CASSPTSHYEQYF. The V gene is TRBV6-6, the J gene TRBJ2-7; D unresolved. CDR1 is MNHNY, CDR2 SVGAGI, per germline (reference sequence). The CDR3 is 13 amino acids. Trimming cost V 5 bases and J 3 bases, with 11 bases left between them.

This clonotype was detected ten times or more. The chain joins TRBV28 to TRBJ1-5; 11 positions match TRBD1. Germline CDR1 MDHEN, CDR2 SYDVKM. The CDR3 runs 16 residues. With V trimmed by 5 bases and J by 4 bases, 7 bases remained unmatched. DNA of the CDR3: TGTGCCAGCAGTCGGACAGGGGGCTTGGGGAATCAGCCCCAGCATTTT. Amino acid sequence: CASSRTGGLGNQPQHF.

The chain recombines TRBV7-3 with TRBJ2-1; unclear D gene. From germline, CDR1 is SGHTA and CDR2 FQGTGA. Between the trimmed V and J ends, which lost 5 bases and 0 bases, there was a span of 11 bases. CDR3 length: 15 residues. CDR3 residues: CASSHDVSSYNEQFF. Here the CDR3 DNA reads TGTGCCAGCAGCCATGACGTAAGCTCCTACAATGAGCAGTTCTTC.

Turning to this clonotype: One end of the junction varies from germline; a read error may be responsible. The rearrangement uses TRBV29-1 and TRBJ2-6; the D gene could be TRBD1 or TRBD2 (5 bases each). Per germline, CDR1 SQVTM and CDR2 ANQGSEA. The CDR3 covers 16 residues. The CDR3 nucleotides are TGCAGCGTCTACGGCGGGTCCTCCTCTGGGGCCAGCGTCCCGACTTTC. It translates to CSVYGGSSSGASVPTF.

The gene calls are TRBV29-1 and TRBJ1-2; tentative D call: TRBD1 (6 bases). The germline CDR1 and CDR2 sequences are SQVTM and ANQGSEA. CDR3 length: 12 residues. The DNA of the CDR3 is TGCAGTGCCGCGGACAGCTTCTATGGCTACACCTTC. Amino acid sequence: CSAADSFYGYTF.

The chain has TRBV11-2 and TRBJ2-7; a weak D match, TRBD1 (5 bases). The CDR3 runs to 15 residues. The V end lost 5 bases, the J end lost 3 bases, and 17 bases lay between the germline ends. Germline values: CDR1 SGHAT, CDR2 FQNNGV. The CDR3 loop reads CASSRAPGQGYEQYF. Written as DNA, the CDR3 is TGTGCCAGCAGCAGGGCACCGGGTCAGGGCTACGAGCAGTACTTC.

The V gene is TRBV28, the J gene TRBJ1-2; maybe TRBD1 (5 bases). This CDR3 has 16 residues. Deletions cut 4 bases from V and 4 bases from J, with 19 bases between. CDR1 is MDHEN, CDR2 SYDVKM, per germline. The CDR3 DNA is TGTGCCAGCAGTTCCCCCGCGAAGGGGCGAGGCTATGGCTACACCTTC. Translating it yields CASSSPAKGRGYGYTF.

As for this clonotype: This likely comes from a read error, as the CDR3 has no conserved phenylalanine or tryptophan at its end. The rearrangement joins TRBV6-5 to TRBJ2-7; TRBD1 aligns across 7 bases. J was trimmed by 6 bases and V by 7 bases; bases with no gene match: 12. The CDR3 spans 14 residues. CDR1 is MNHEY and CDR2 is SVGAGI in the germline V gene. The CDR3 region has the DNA TGTGCCAGCAAGTCAGTGGCAGGGGGTGTCGAGCAGTACTCC. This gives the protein CASKSVAGGVEQYS.

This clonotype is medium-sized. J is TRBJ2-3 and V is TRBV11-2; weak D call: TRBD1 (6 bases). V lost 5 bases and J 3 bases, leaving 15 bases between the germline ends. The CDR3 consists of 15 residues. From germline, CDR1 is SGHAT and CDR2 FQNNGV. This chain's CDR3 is CASSTGHSETDTQYF. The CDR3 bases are TGTGCCAGCAGCACGGGACATAGCGAGACAGATACGCAGTATTTT.

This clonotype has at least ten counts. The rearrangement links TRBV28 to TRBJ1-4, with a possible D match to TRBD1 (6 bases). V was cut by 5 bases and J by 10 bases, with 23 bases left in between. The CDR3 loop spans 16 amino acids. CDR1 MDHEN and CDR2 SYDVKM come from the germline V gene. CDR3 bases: TGTGCCAGCAGTCAAACCCAGGGGAACCCGAAAGGAAAACTGTTTTTT. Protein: CASSQTQGNPKGKLFF.

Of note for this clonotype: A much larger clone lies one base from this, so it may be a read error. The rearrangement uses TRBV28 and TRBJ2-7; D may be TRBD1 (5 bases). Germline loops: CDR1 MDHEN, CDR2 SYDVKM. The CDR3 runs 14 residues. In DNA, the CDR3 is TGTGCCAACAGTCACGAACCGGACAACTACGAGCAGTACTTC. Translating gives CANSHEPDNYEQYF. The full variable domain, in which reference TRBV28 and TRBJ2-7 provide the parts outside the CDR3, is DVKVTQSSRYLVKRTGEKVFLECVQDMDHENMFWYRQDPGLGLRLIYFSYDVKMKEKGDIPEGYSVSREKKERFSLILESASTNQTSMYLCANSHEPDNYEQYFGPGTRLTVT.

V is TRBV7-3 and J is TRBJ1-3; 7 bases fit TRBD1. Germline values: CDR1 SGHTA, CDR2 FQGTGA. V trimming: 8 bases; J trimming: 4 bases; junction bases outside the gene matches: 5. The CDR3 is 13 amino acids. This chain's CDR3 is CASSPGQGNTIYF. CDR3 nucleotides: TGTGCCAGCTCACCGGGACAGGGAAACACCATATATTTT.

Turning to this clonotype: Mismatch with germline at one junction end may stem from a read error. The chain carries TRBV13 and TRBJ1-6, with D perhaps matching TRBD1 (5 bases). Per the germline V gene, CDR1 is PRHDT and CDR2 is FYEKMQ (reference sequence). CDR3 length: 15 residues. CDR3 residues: CASSPQGTYNSSLHF. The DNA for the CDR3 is TGTGCCAGCAGCCCCCAGGGTACCTATAATTCATCCCTCCACTTT.

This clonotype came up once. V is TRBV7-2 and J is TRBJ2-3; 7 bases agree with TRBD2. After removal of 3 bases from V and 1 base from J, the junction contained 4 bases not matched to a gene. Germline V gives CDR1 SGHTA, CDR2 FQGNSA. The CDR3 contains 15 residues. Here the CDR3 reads CASSLRESRTDTQYF. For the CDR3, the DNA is TGTGCCAGCAGCTTGCGGGAGTCCCGCACAGATACGCAGTATTTT.

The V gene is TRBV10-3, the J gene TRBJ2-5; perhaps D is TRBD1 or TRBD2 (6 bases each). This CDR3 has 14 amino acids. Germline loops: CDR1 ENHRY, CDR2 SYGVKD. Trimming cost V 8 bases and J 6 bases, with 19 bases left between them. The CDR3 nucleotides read TGTGCCATCGGGCCAGGGGAAGGCGGGAAGACCCAGTACTTC. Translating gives CAIGPGEGGKTQYF.

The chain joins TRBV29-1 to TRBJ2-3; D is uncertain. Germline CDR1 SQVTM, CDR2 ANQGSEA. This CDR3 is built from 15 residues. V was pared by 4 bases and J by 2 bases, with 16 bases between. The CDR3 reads CSVGPAVLHTDTQYF. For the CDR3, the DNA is TGCAGCGTTGGGCCCGCGGTGTTGCACACAGATACGCAGTATTTT.

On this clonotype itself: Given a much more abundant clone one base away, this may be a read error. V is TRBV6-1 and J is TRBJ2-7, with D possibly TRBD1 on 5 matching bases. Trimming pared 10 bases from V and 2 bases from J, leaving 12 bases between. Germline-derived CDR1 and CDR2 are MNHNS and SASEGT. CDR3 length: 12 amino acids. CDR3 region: CANRYETYEQYF. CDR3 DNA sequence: TGTGCCAACAGGTACGAAACCTACGAGCAGTACTTC.

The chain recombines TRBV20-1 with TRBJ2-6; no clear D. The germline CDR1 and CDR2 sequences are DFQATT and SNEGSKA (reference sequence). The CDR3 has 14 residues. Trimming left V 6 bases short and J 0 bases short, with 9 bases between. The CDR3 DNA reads TGCAGTGCAGGCCCGCACTCTGGGGCCAACGTCCTGACTTTC. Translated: CSAGPHSGANVLTF.